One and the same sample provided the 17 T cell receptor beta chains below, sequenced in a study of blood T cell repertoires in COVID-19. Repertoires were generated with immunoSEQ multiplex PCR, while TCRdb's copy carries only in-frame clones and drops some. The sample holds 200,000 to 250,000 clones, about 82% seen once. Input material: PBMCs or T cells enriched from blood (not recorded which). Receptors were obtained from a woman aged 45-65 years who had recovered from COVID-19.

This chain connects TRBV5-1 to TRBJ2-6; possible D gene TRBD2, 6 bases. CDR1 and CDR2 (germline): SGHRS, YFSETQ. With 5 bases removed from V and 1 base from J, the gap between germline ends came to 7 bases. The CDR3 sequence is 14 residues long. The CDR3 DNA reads TGCGCCAGCAGGGGGAGGTCTGGGGCCAACGTCCTGACTTTC. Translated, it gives CASRGRSGANVLTF.

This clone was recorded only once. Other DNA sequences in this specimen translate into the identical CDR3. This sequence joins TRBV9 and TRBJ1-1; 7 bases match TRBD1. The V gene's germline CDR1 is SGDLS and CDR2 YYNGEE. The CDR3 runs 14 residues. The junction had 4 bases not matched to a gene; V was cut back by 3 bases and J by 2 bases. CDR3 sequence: CASSAGTANTEAFF. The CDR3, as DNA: TGTGCCAGCAGCGCTGGGACAGCCAACACTGAAGCTTTCTTT.

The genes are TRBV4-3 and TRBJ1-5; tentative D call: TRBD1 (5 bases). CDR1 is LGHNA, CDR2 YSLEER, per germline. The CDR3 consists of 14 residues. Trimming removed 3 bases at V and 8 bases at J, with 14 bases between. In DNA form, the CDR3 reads TGCGCCAGCAGCCAGGCTGTACAGGCGGAGCCCCAGCATTTT. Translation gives CASSQAVQAEPQHF.

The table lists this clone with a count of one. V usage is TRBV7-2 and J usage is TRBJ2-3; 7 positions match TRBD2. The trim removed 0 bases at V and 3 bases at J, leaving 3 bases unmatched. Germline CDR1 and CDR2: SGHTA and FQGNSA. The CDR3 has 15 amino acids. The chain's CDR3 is CASSLAAGVTDTQYF. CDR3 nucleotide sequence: TGTGCCAGCAGCTTAGCGGCGGGGGTAACAGATACGCAGTATTTT.

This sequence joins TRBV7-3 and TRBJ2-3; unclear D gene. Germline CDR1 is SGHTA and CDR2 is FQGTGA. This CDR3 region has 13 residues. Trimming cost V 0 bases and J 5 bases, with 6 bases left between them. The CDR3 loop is CASSLTYLDTQYF. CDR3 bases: TGTGCCAGCAGCTTAACGTATTTAGATACGCAGTATTTT. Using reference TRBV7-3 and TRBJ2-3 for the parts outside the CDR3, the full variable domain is GAGVSQTPSNKVTEKGKYVELRCDPISGHTALYWYRQSLGQGPEFLIYFQGTGAADDSGLPNDRFFAVRPEGSVSTLKIQRTERGDSAVYLCASSLTYLDTQYFGPGTRLTVL.

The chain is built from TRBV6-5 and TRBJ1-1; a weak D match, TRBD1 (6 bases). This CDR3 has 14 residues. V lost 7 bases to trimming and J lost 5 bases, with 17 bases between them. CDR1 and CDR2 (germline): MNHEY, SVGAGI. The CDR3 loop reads CASTNPGGLTEAFF. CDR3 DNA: TGTGCCAGCACTAATCCCGGGGGGCTGACTGAAGCTTTCTTT.

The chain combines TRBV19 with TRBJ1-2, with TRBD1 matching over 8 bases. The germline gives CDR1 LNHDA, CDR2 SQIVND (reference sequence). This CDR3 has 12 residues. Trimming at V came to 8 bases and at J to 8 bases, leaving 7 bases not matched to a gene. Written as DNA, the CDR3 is TGTGCCAGTGAGTGGACAGGGCTGGGCTACACCTTC. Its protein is CASEWTGLGYTF.

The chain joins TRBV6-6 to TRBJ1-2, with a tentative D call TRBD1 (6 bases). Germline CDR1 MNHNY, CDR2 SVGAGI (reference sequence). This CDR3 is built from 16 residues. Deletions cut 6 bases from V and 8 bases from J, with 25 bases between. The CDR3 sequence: CASRYNSGTRGAGYTF. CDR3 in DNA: TGTGCCAGCAGATACAACTCCGGGACAAGGGGTGCAGGCTACACCTTC.

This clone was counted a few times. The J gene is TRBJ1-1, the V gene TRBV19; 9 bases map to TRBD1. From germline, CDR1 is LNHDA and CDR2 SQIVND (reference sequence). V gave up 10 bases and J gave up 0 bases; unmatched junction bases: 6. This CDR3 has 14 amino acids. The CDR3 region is CATKTGGLNTEAFF. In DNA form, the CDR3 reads TGTGCCACCAAGACAGGGGGGCTGAACACTGAAGCTTTCTTT.

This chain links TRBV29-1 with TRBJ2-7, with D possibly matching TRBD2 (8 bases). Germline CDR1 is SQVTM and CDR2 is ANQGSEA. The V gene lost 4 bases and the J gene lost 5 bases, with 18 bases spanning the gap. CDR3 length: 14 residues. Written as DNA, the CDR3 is TGCAGCGTTGCTCGGGGGGGCAGGGGGAACGAGCAGTACTTC. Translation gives CSVARGGRGNEQYF.

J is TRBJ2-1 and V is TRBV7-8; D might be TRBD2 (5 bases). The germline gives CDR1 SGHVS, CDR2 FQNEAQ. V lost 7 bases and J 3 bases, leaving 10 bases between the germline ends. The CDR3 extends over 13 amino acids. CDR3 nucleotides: TGTGCCAGCACCGGACTGGACTACAATGAGCAGTTCTTC. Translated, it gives CASTGLDYNEQFF.

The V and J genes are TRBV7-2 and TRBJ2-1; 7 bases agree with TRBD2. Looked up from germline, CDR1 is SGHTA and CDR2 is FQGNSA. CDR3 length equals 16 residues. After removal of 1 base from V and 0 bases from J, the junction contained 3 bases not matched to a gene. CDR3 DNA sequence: TGTGCCAGCAGCTTAGTTTGGGGGGGCTCCTACAATGAGCAGTTCTTC. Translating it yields CASSLVWGGSYNEQFF.

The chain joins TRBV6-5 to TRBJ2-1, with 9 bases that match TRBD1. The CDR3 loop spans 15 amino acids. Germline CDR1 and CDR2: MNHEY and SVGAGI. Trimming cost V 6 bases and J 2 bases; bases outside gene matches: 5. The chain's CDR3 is CASSLGQGTYNEQFF. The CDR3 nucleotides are TGTGCCAGCAGCCTTGGACAGGGGACCTACAATGAGCAGTTCTTC.

CDR3 loop: CASSQDKKSGYGYTF. The CDR3 DNA reads as TGCGCCAGCAGCCAAGATAAGAAGAGTGGCTATGGCTACACCTTC. V and J are TRBV4-3 and TRBJ1-2; D is unclear. CDR3 length equals 15 residues. Germline values: CDR1 LGHNA, CDR2 YSLEER. Trimming took 0 bases from V and 4 from J, leaving 12 bases between them.

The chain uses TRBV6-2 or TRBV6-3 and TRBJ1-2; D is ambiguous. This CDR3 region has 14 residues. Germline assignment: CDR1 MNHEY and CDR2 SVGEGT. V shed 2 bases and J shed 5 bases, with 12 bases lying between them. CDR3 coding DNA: TGTGCCAGCAGTTACGGGAGATGGGGATATGGCTACACCTTC. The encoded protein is CASSYGRWGYGYTF.

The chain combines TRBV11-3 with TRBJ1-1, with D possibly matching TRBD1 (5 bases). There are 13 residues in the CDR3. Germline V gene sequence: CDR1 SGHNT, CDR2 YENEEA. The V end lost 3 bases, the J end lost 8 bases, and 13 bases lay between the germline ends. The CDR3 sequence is CASSFRRVSEAFF. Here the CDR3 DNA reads TGTGCCAGCAGCTTTCGCAGGGTATCCGAAGCTTTCTTT.

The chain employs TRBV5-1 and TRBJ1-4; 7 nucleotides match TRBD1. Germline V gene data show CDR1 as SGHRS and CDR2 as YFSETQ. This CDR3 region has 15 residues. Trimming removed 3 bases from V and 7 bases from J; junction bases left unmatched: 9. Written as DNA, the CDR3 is TGCGCCAGCAGCTGGGACAGTACATCGGGTGAAAAACTGTTTTTT. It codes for CASSWDSTSGEKLFF.